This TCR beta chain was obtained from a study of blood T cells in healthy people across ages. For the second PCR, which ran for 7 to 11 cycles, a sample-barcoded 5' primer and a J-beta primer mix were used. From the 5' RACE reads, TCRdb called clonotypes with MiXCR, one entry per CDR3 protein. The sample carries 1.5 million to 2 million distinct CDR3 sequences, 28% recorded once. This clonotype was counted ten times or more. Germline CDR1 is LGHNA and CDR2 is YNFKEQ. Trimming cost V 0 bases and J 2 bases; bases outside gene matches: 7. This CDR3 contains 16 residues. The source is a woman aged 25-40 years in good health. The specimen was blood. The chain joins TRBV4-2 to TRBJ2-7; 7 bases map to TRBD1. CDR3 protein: CASSQDFGDRPYEQYF. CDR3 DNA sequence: TGTGCCAGCAGCCAAGATTTCGGGGACAGACCCTACGAGCAGTACTTC.